These 21 T cell receptor beta chains share one sample of origin, sequenced in a study of blood T cell repertoires in COVID-19. Assay: immunoSEQ multiplex PCR; the TCRdb copy retains only in-frame clones and omits some. The sample holds 130,000 to 150,000 clones, over 75% seen once. The material sequenced was PBMCs or T cells enriched from blood (not recorded which). These receptors were obtained from a woman in her thirties with acute COVID-19.

V is TRBV5-6 and J is TRBJ2-1; no clear D gene. Trimming removed 0 bases at V and 12 bases at J, with 7 bases between. The V gene's germline CDR1 is SGHDT and CDR2 YYEEEE. There are 11 residues in the CDR3. CDR3 nucleotides: TGTGCCAGCAGCTTGGATCAAGCGCAGTTCTTC. Amino acids: CASSLDQAQFF.

The V gene is TRBV30, the J gene TRBJ2-7, with a tentative D call TRBD1 (5 bases). The CDR3 runs 11 residues. V dropped 1 base and J dropped 6 bases, with 7 bases sitting between them. CDR1 is GTSNPN and CDR2 is SVGIG in the germline V gene (reference sequence). The CDR3 DNA sequence: TGTGCCTGGAGTGGTGGGGCCGAGCAGTACTTC. Residues: CAWSGGAEQYF.

This chain links TRBV18 with TRBJ1-6; 7 bases are a match to TRBD1. The J segment lost 3 bases and the V segment lost 3 bases, leaving 5 bases of the junction unmatched. Germline loops: CDR1 KGHSH, CDR2 LQKENI. The CDR3 is 16 residues long. The CDR3 here is CASSPTGASYNSPLHF. CDR3 DNA sequence: TGTGCCAGCTCACCTACAGGGGCCAGCTATAATTCACCCCTCCACTTT.

The V call is TRBV5-1, the J call TRBJ2-3, with TRBD2 matching over 10 bases. Germline CDR1 SGHRS, CDR2 YFSETQ. V was clipped by 0 bases and J by 5 bases; unmatched bases: 6. The CDR3 extends over 16 amino acids. CDR3 DNA: TGCGCCAGCAGCTTGGACCTAGCGGGAGTAGGAGATACGCAGTATTTT. Protein product: CASSLDLAGVGDTQYF.

The chain employs TRBV27 and TRBJ2-5; TRBD1 agrees at 7 bases. Germline CDR1 and CDR2: MNHEY and SMNVEV (reference sequence). CDR3 length: 13 residues. The V gene end was trimmed by 6 bases and the J gene end by 4 bases; junction bases not matched to a gene: 5. The CDR3 here is CASRRTGAETQYF. CDR3 sequence (DNA): TGTGCCAGCAGACGGACAGGCGCAGAGACCCAGTACTTC.

The chain is built from TRBV7-2 and TRBJ1-2, with TRBD1 identical over 8 bases. Unmatched junction bases numbered 4, after V lost 5 bases and J lost 5 bases. This CDR3 region has 13 residues. The V gene's germline CDR1 is SGHTA and CDR2 FQGNSA. The CDR3 nucleotides read TGTGCCAGCAGCCTGTGGACAGGGTATGGCTACACCTTC. This encodes CASSLWTGYGYTF.

The chain employs TRBV7-6 and TRBJ1-3; D gene uncertain. CDR3 size: 16 residues. Trimming pared 3 bases from V and 0 bases from J, leaving 12 bases between. Germline lookup yields CDR1 SGHVS and CDR2 FNYEAQ. Here the CDR3 reads CASSLGGTDSGNTIYF. The CDR3 region has the DNA TGTGCCAGCAGCTTGGGAGGTACCGACTCTGGAAACACCATATATTTT.

The chain is built from TRBV7-6 and TRBJ2-1, with D possibly being TRBD2 (6 bases). The germline CDR1 and CDR2 sequences are SGHVS and FNYEAQ. Between the trimmed V and J ends, which lost 1 base and 3 bases, there was a span of 13 bases. The length of the CDR3 is 16 residues. The CDR3 loop reads CASSLDFAGIYNEQFF. The CDR3 nucleotides read TGTGCCAGCAGCTTAGATTTCGCGGGAATCTACAATGAGCAGTTCTTC.

V is TRBV7-9 and J is TRBJ1-5; the D gene is possibly TRBD1 (5 bases). Germline loops: CDR1 SEHNR, CDR2 FQNEAQ (reference sequence). This CDR3 has 16 residues. V was shortened by 4 bases and J by 7 bases, with 20 bases between the two germline ends. The CDR3 DNA is TGTGCCAGCAGCTCTAGCCCCCGGGGGGGGGTACAGCCCCAGCATTTT. The encoded protein is CASSSSPRGGVQPQHF.

In this sample, this clone turned up once. The V gene is TRBV7-3, the J gene TRBJ2-1; D is unclear. This CDR3 comprises 13 residues. With 1 base removed from V and 6 bases from J, the gap between germline ends came to 7 bases. CDR1 is SGHTA and CDR2 is FQGTGA in the germline V gene. This CDR3 is CASSLNSLNEQFF. For the CDR3, the DNA is TGTGCCAGCAGCTTAAATTCCCTCAATGAGCAGTTCTTC.

V usage is TRBV5-1 and J usage is TRBJ2-6, with D possibly TRBD1 on 8 matching bases. Trimming took off 4 bases at V and 0 bases at J, with 17 bases between the two ends. Germline V CDR1 and CDR2: SGHRS, YFSETQ. The CDR3 runs 18 residues. In DNA form, the CDR3 reads TGCGCCAGCAGCGGACAGGGAGGGATGTACTCTGGGGCCAACGTCCTGACTTTC. The encoded protein is CASSGQGGMYSGANVLTF.

The chain links TRBV3-1 (or the pseudogene TRBV3-2) to TRBJ2-6; D is unclear. Looked up from germline, CDR1 is LGHDT and CDR2 is YNNKEL (reference sequence). This CDR3 region has 17 residues. Trimming cost V 4 bases and J 4 bases, with 17 bases left between them. The CDR3 loop is CASSLVPVSSGANVLTF. CDR3 DNA sequence: TGTGCCAGCAGCCTGGTCCCTGTGAGCTCCGGGGCCAACGTCCTGACTTTC.

In this sample, this clone turned up once. The chain is built from TRBV5-1 and TRBJ2-7, with 10 positions matching TRBD2. The germline gives CDR1 SGHRS, CDR2 YFSETQ. The CDR3 spans 15 residues. Trimming removed 4 bases from V and 7 bases from J; junction bases left unmatched: 11. The CDR3 bases are TGCGCCAGCAGCCCCGCCCTAGCGGGAGTTTGGGAGCAGTACTTC. Its protein product is CASSPALAGVWEQYF. Filled out from reference TRBV5-1 and TRBJ2-7, the complete variable domain reads KAGVTQTPRYLIKTRGQQVTLSCSPISGHRSVSWYQQTPGQGLQFLFEYFSETQRNKGNFPGRFSGRQFSNSRSEMNVSTLELGDSALYLCASSPALAGVWEQYFGPGTRLTVT.

This chain joins TRBV28 and TRBJ1-5; D not certain. The CDR3 consists of 18 residues. The germline V gene encodes CDR1 MDHEN and CDR2 SYDVKM. Trimming removed 6 bases at V and 0 bases at J, with 21 bases between. The CDR3 sequence: CASSLTDAAGYSNQPQHF. CDR3 DNA: TGTGCCAGCAGCCTCACCGACGCGGCGGGGTATAGCAATCAGCCCCAGCATTTT.

The chain couples TRBV15 to TRBJ1-3; D is ambiguous. This CDR3 has 16 residues. Trimming left V 0 bases short and J 0 bases short, with 9 bases between. In germline, CDR1 is LNHNV, CDR2 YYDKDF (reference sequence). CDR3 in amino acids: CATSRDRDHSGNTIYF. In nucleotides, the CDR3 is TGTGCCACCAGCAGAGACCGGGATCACTCTGGAAACACCATATATTTT.

The rearrangement uses TRBV13 and TRBJ2-4; TRBD1 matches 8 bases. Trimming took 5 bases from V and 13 from J; bases not matched to a gene: 7. The CDR3 consists of 12 residues. Germline CDR1 PRHDT, CDR2 FYEKMQ (reference sequence). CDR3 DNA sequence: TGTGCCAGCAGCCCCGGACAGGGATTCCAGTACTTC. Its translation is CASSPGQGFQYF.

CDR3 protein: CASSPSLTGRGDYGYTF. DNA of the CDR3: TGTGCCAGCAGCCCGAGCCTCACAGGGAGGGGGGACTATGGCTACACCTTC. The chain links TRBV7-8 to TRBJ1-2, with D perhaps matching TRBD1 (6 bases). Germline loops: CDR1 SGHVS, CDR2 FQNEAQ. The CDR3 is 17 residues long. The germline V and J ends were trimmed by 5 bases and 3 bases, with 22 bases remaining between them.

The genes are TRBV27 and TRBJ2-6; TRBD2 might be the D (6 bases). Germline CDR1 is MNHEY and CDR2 is SMNVEV (reference sequence). Trimming stripped 5 bases from V and 2 bases from J, with 10 bases between. The CDR3 totals 15 residues. The chain's CDR3 is CASSDWGAGANVLTF. CDR3 nucleotides: TGTGCCAGCAGTGACTGGGGGGCTGGGGCCAACGTCCTGACTTTC.

CDR3 sequence reads: CASSRQETQYF. The CDR3 coding sequence is TGTGCCAGCAGCAGACAAGAGACCCAGTACTTC. The chain combines TRBV12-3 or TRBV12-4 with TRBJ2-5; D is undetermined. The CDR3 has 11 residues. Trimming removed 6 bases at V and 2 bases at J, with 4 bases between.

The chain links TRBV15 to TRBJ2-1; TRBD1 matches at 9 bases. This CDR3 contains 15 residues. The V segment lost 5 bases and the J segment 4 bases; nucleotides outside the gene matches: 6. Germline V lookup: CDR1 LNHNV, CDR2 YYDKDF (reference sequence). The CDR3 protein is CATSLLGQGYNEQFF. CDR3 DNA: TGTGCCACCAGCCTCCTGGGACAGGGATACAATGAGCAGTTCTTC.

The chain has TRBV7-9 and TRBJ1-1; unclear D gene. V gave up 0 bases and J gave up 6 bases, with 8 bases separating them. Per germline, CDR1 SEHNR and CDR2 FQNEAQ (reference sequence). The length of the CDR3 is 13 residues. The CDR3 loop reads CASSLALGAEAFF. CDR3 nucleotides: TGTGCCAGCAGCTTAGCATTGGGAGCTGAAGCTTTCTTT.